This T cell receptor beta chain is from a study of cytomegalovirus exposure and HLA in healthy donors. For the study at large: Later, an analysis reported that the 95 to 150 validation repertoires had used the same platform as the approximately 720 first-cohort repertoires. Overall study results and limits: In the roughly 130 validation repertoires, a later analysis found that first-cohort TCR clusters tended to co-occur.

Using immunoSEQ multiplex PCR, the repertoire was profiled, and TCRdb retains in-frame clones only, with some absent. The profile shows about 110,000 clones, roughly 90% of them singletons. The CDR3 covers 14 residues. Germline loops: CDR1 SGHVS, CDR2 FQNEAQ. V lost 4 bases to trimming and J lost 5 bases, with 12 bases between them. These donors were members of the approximately 110-subject validation cohort, a group separate from the roughly 670-subject first cohort. Remarks on this clone: Its specificity is not known.

Sequenced sample: PBMCs. The receptor was isolated from a woman between 18 and 30 years old in good health and CMV-seronegative. The chain combines TRBV7-8 with TRBJ1-5, with D hard to call. CDR3 DNA sequence: TGTGCCAGCAGCTCCTTCGCCGGGGATCAGCCCCAGCATTTT. Amino acid sequence: CASSSFAGDQPQHF.